This T cell receptor (beta chain) comes out of a study of shared clonotypes between healthy human individuals (dated by TCRdb to the early 2020s). With respect to the entire study: The cohort comprised a couple of women and a few men aged 18 to 49 years. Per donor, three plates each were used for CD4 naive and CD4 memory, two for CD8 naive, and one for CD8 memory. Blood TCR repertoires of roughly 5 healthy adults were deeply sequenced to estimate repertoire size and the extent of clonotype sharing between individuals. To increase sequencing depth and limit assay-specific biases, TCR repertoire library preparation and sequencing were carried out by different laboratories using diverse techniques. Per donor, leukapheresis produced somewhere between about 0.9 and 9 billion PBMCs.

Donors were healthy HIV-negative adults with no recently reported acute infections or vaccinations. Every donor was a Caucasian adult living in Nashville, Tennessee, USA. CD4+ T cells were enriched by magnetic negative selection; naive cells were then positively selected on CD45RA, and the negative fraction formed the memory subset. After blood collection by leukapheresis, PBMCs were isolated using Ficoll-Histopaque density gradient centrifugation and then cryopreserved in the vapor phase of liquid nitrogen. Purity and quantity of every magnetically sorted T cell population were checked by analytical flow cytometry. Genomic DNA was isolated from each sorted fraction and quantified by UV absorbance on a Nanodrop 2000c. The germline V gene gives CDR1 as LGHNA and CDR2 as YSLEER. After removal of 1 base from V and 0 bases from J, the junction retains 5 bases not matched to a gene. From cysteine to phenylalanine, the CDR3 is 17 amino acids long. Of the read, only the CDR3 DNA is kept; its 51 bases are in frame from base 1.

Using the deep immunoSEQ assay, TCR CDR3 regions were amplified from genomic DNA by multiplex PCR. Extracted genomic DNA from each cell subset was spread evenly across all wells of several immunoSEQ 96-well plates, with each plate serving as a replicate. Each replicate PCR for sorted subsets received approximately 220 ng genomic DNA, equal to roughly 29,000 T cell genomes. Purified libraries were quantified with a Qubit 3.0 fluorometer, sized on a Bioanalyzer 2100, and re-quantified with the KAPA Library Quantification kit. Each immunoSEQ 96-well plate was sequenced on its own single-read 150-cycle Illumina NextSeq 550 flow cell. Per the source publication's procedure: The immunoSEQ output contained only junctional sequences without quality scores, so filtering could not match that applied to full-length reads. To assign V/J genes and CDR3, sequences were annotated against IMGT germline references using PyIR, a Python wrapper for IgBLAST v1.9. Reads were filtered out if the reads had weak V/J assignments (E-value above 1e-6), no CDR3, stop codons, out-of-frame junctions, or ambiguous translated residues. V3J clonotypes were defined as sequences sharing the same inferred V gene, J gene, and CDR3 amino acid sequence. Percentage overlap between repertoires was calculated by dividing the number of shared unique clonotypes by the size of the smaller repertoire. Repertoire richness was assessed with RTK rarefaction, the Chao1 estimator, and Recon v2.1 estimates of unobserved clonotypes. Generation probabilities were computed with OLGA for all TCRbeta clonotypes obtained by the gDNA method from several donors. Held by TCRdb, this immuneACCESS table contains in-frame sequences only and omits some clones. Under half of the omission traces to an unresolved V gene where checked; the cause of the rest is unknown. The V and J calls and clone size come from that table; D and trimming were worked out from the DNA. This sample has millions of clones in its table, and 85% to 95% of those were observed once. Of the sample, 0.1% to 0.15% falls within the top ten clones.

As to this clone: What this receptor recognizes is not known. No clone much larger than this one lies a single base away; base qualities are absent.

General study outcomes and caveats: Incomplete sequencing was indicated by rarefaction of sorted-subset datasets, despite the large sequencing depth. When a handful of donors were compared, the shared fraction of clonotypes was around 5% for naive CD4, around 3.6% for naive CD8, 2.3% for memory CD4, and 0.3% to 0.5% for memory CD8. The small number of donors limited the genetic and exposure-history diversity represented. Higher generation probabilities were observed for clonotypes shared by all four sorted-subset donors than for non-shared clonotypes. Naive subsets generally had larger estimated clonotype richness than memory subsets. Sampling was restricted to blood, and TCR repertoires in tissues likely differ from the TCR repertoires found in blood. Based on pairwise subsampling, the degree of clonotype sharing among donors was expected to be affected by sequencing depth.

This TCR came from a young man in good health. The rearrangement combines TRBV4-3 with TRBJ2-1; 8 of the junction bases match TRBD2. Material for sequencing was naive CD4+ T cells sorted from blood. This specimen's cell subset or site label, per the study, means: CD45RA+ positively selected. The CDR3 reads CASSQGGGRFSYNEQFF. Here is the DNA: TGCGCCAGCAGCCAAGGTGGCGGGAGGTTCTCCTACAATGAGCAGTTCTTC.